Included here is one TCR beta chain sequence, with context. Its antigen is currently unknown. The data stem from a study of CD8+ T cells in alopecia areata. Study-wide results and caveats: Against the mouse data, patients shared TCRs less clearly, possibly for HLA reasons.

Sampling of alopecia areata patients yielded lesional scalp punch biopsies as well as peripheral blood. Using a FACSAria, the CD4+ and CD8+ T cells were sorted from the PBMCs. Germline V lookup: CDR1 SNHLY, CDR2 FYNNEI. This CDR3 is built from 14 residues. V lost 8 bases and J 7 bases, leaving 18 bases between the germline ends. cDNA reverse transcribed from extracted RNA served as the sequencing template. TCRdb keeps only in-frame clones here, not all; method: immunoSEQ multiplex PCR. The table has 140,000 to 150,000 clones, around 49% seen once. The sample was CD4+ T cells sorted from blood, taken at week 0. V usage is TRBV2 and J usage is TRBJ2-1, with D maybe TRBD2 (5 bases). The clonotype comes from a human donor with alopecia areata. The CDR3 DNA reads TGTGCCAGCGATAGGCTAGCCAACAGTAATGAGCAGTTCTTC. Amino acids: CASDRLANSNEQFF.